The 32 T cell receptor beta chains below all came from one sample that was sequenced in a study of T-cell memory formation after mild COVID-19. TCRdb re-analysed the 5' RACE reads in MiXCR, keeping a single row per CDR3 protein. This table has more than 400,000 distinct CDR3 sequences, roughly 20% appearing once. The sample consisted of PBMCs or a T cell subset sorted from them (not recorded which). The receptor source for this set is an adult woman who had mild COVID-19 (a few samples of this study predate the infection). Cell type and time point are not known.

Only a few counts were recorded for this clonotype. V gene TRBV7-2 combines with J gene TRBJ1-5; possible D gene TRBD1, 5 bases. The CDR3 runs 14 residues. From germline, CDR1 is SGHTA and CDR2 FQGNSA. V lost 4 bases to trimming and J lost 1 base, with 8 bases between them. In DNA, the CDR3 is TGTGCCAGCAGCTGGCAGGGCAGCAATCAGCCCCAGCATTTT. It codes for CASSWQGSNQPQHF.

This clonotype was observed a few times. V and J are TRBV24-1 and TRBJ1-5; D unresolved. This CDR3 has 15 amino acids. V was pared by 3 bases and J by 4 bases, with 12 bases between. Germline V CDR1 and CDR2: KGHDR, SFDVKD. For the CDR3, the DNA is TGTGCCACCAGTGATGCAGGCGCCCCAAATCAGCCCCAGCATTTT. The encoded protein is CATSDAGAPNQPQHF.

V is TRBV6-2 or TRBV6-3 and J is TRBJ2-3; 7 nucleotides match TRBD1. This CDR3 contains 14 residues. CDR1 and CDR2 from the germline V gene are MNHEY and SVGEGT. V trimming: 7 bases; J trimming: 0 bases; junction bases outside the gene matches: 4. In nucleotides, the CDR3 is TGTGCCAGCAAACCGACAGGGAGCACAGATACGCAGTATTTT. Encoded protein: CASKPTGSTDTQYF.

The chain employs TRBV30 and TRBJ2-7; D uncertain. CDR3 length: 12 residues. With 0 bases removed from V and 2 bases from J, the gap between germline ends came to 5 bases. The germline V gene encodes CDR1 GTSNPN and CDR2 SVGIG (reference sequence). DNA for the CDR3: TGTGCCTGGAGTGTGGAGACCTACGAGCAGTACTTC. This translates into CAWSVETYEQYF.

The rearrangement joins TRBV24-1 to TRBJ1-1; D gene uncertain. The length of the CDR3 is 14 residues. Between the trimmed V and J ends, which lost 3 bases and 7 bases, there was a span of 14 bases. CDR1 KGHDR and CDR2 SFDVKD come from the germline V gene. CDR3 loop: CATSDPRVGNEAFF. The CDR3 DNA is TGTGCCACCAGTGATCCCAGAGTCGGCAATGAAGCTTTCTTT.

The V and J genes are TRBV6-1 and TRBJ2-5, with 10 bases lining up with TRBD2. V shed 5 bases, J shed 2 bases, and the junction held 8 bases outside the gene matches. The CDR3 is 16 amino acids. Germline V gives CDR1 MNHNS, CDR2 SASEGT. This CDR3 is CASSSLAGALQETQYF. In DNA form, the CDR3 reads TGTGCCAGCAGTTCCCTAGCGGGAGCCCTACAAGAGACCCAGTACTTC.

A few counts support this clonotype. CDR3 coding DNA: TGTGCCAGCAGTGCACTGTTCAATCAGCCCCAGCATTTT. Translation gives CASSALFNQPQHF. This chain connects TRBV6-2 or TRBV6-3 to TRBJ1-5; D remains unclear. This CDR3 region has 13 residues. Germline lookup yields CDR1 MNHEY and CDR2 SVGEGT. V was pared by 5 bases and J by 3 bases, with 8 bases between.

This clonotype was recorded only once. The V and J genes are TRBV18 and TRBJ2-5, with D possibly being TRBD2 (7 bases). The germline V gene encodes CDR1 KGHSH and CDR2 LQKENI. Trimming pared 3 bases from V and 5 bases from J, leaving 13 bases between. The CDR3 covers 14 residues. As DNA, the CDR3 is TGTGCCAGCTCACCCCAGGGGAGGGTGGAGACCCAGTACTTC. Protein sequence: CASSPQGRVETQYF. The whole variable domain, filled in from reference TRBV18 and TRBJ2-5, reads NAGVMQNPRHLVRRRGQEARLRCSPMKGHSHVYWYRQLPEEGLKFMVYLQKENIIDESGMPKERFSAEFPKEGPSILRIQQVVRGDSAAYFCASSPQGRVETQYFGPGTRLLVL.

The J gene is TRBJ1-2, the V gene TRBV27, with 7 bases lining up with TRBD1. J lost 2 bases, V lost 3 bases, and 6 bases had no gene match. The germline V gene has CDR1 MNHEY and CDR2 SMNVEV (reference sequence). This CDR3 has 15 residues. The CDR3 DNA reads TGTGCCAGCAGTTTCTATGCGACAGGGAACTATGGCTACACCTTC. It yields the protein CASSFYATGNYGYTF.

The chain links TRBV5-1 to TRBJ1-2; tentative D call: TRBD1 (6 bases). CDR3 length: 14 amino acids. V was clipped by 4 bases and J by 5 bases, with 15 bases between them. Germline V lookup: CDR1 SGHRS, CDR2 YFSETQ. The CDR3 here is CASSPEGQIYGYTF. CDR3 DNA: TGCGCCAGCAGCCCGGAAGGACAGATTTATGGCTACACCTTC. Based on the CDR3 plus reference TRBV5-1 and TRBJ1-2, the full variable domain is KAGVTQTPRYLIKTRGQQVTLSCSPISGHRSVSWYQQTPGQGLQFLFEYFSETQRNKGNFPGRFSGRQFSNSRSEMNVSTLELGDSALYLCASSPEGQIYGYTFGSGTRLTVV.

This clonotype has just a few counts. The chain is built from TRBV6-2 or TRBV6-3 and TRBJ2-1, with D maybe TRBD1 (6 bases). The germline V gene has CDR1 MNHEY and CDR2 SVGEGT. The CDR3 length is 15 residues. The germline V and J ends were trimmed by 6 bases and 5 bases, with 17 bases remaining between them. CDR3 nucleotides: TGTGCCAGCAGCTACAAGGGACATCTAGACAATGAGCAGTTCTTC. This codes for CASSYKGHLDNEQFF.

This clonotype was picked up a small number of times. The chain carries TRBV5-1 and TRBJ2-3; 9 bases map to TRBD2. CDR1 and CDR2 (germline): SGHRS, YFSETQ. The V segment lost 0 bases and the J segment 0 bases; nucleotides outside the gene matches: 2. The CDR3 has 16 amino acids. CDR3: CASSLGLAESTDTQYF. The CDR3 region has the DNA TGCGCCAGCAGCTTGGGACTAGCGGAGAGCACAGATACGCAGTATTTT. Combining the CDR3 with reference TRBV5-1 and TRBJ2-3 gives the whole variable domain KAGVTQTPRYLIKTRGQQVTLSCSPISGHRSVSWYQQTPGQGLQFLFEYFSETQRNKGNFPGRFSGRQFSNSRSEMNVSTLELGDSALYLCASSLGLAESTDTQYFGPGTRLTVL.

This clonotype was counted only a few times. V and J are TRBV4-3 and TRBJ2-6, with TRBD2 identical over 13 bases. CDR3 length: 18 residues. Germline V gene sequence: CDR1 LGHNA, CDR2 YSLEER. Trimming removed 1 base from V and 3 bases from J; junction bases left unmatched: 3. The CDR3, as DNA: TGCGCCAGCAGCCAAGCGGGACTAGCGGGATTTGGGGCCAACGTCCTGACTTTC. Translation: CASSQAGLAGFGANVLTF.

This clonotype was seen only a few times. V gene TRBV7-9 combines with J gene TRBJ2-1; TRBD1 matches at 8 bases. Trimming cost V 6 bases and J 4 bases; bases outside gene matches: 11. The germline CDR1 and CDR2 sequences are SEHNR and FQNEAQ (reference sequence). This CDR3 is built from 16 residues. The CDR3 sequence is CASRPVHRTGYNEQFF. The DNA of the CDR3 is TGTGCCAGCAGACCCGTCCATCGGACAGGGTACAATGAGCAGTTCTTC. Variable domain in full (rest from reference TRBV7-9 and TRBJ2-1): DTGVSQNPRHKITKRGQNVTFRCDPISEHNRLYWYRQTLGQGPEFLTYFQNEAQLEKSRLLSDRFSAERPKGSFSTLEIQRTEQGDSAMYLCASRPVHRTGYNEQFFGPGTRLTVL.

V gene TRBV20-1 combines with J gene TRBJ1-1; the D gene is possibly TRBD1 (6 bases). The V gene lost 3 bases and the J gene lost 7 bases, with 12 bases spanning the gap. The CDR3 sequence is 12 residues long. From germline, CDR1 is DFQATT and CDR2 SNEGSKA (reference sequence). The CDR3 protein is CSASYREGEAFF. The CDR3 DNA is TGCAGTGCTAGTTACAGGGAAGGTGAAGCTTTCTTT.

The V and J genes are TRBV21-1 and TRBJ1-6; the table calls TRBD1, which could not be checked here. TRBV21-1 is tagged as a pseudogene. The CDR3 has 16 residues. The CDR3 DNA follows: TGTGCCAGCAGCACACCGGACAGGGGAAGTGATTCACCCCTCCACTTT. Translation gives CASSTPDRGSDSPLHF.

The rearrangement links TRBV6-7 to TRBJ2-7, with 8 bases matching TRBD1. TRBV6-7 is placed among ORFs of uncertain function. CDR3 length: 15 residues. The V and J ends lost 2 bases and 3 bases, in that order; junction bases with no gene match: 6. The CDR3 DNA follows: TGTGCCAGCAGTTACGGACAGGGTCAGCTCTACGAGCAGTACTTC. Translated, it gives CASSYGQGQLYEQYF.

The CDR3 loop is CASSAHRGVADTQYF. The CDR3 DNA is TGTGCCAGCAGTGCCCATAGGGGGGTTGCAGATACGCAGTATTTT. The chain recombines TRBV27 with TRBJ2-3; D is tentatively TRBD1 or TRBD2 (6 bases each). The V gene lost 5 bases and the J gene lost 4 bases, with 16 bases spanning the gap. Germline lookup yields CDR1 MNHEY and CDR2 SMNVEV (reference sequence). This CDR3 has 15 residues.

The rearrangement links TRBV5-1 to TRBJ1-1; D unresolved. Looked up from germline, CDR1 is SGHRS and CDR2 is YFSETQ. The CDR3 spans 17 residues. The ends were cut back, 4 bases at V and 0 bases at J, with 19 bases in the middle. DNA of the CDR3: TGCGCCAGCAGCCCAGTGGCGGCTCATGAGATGAACACTGAAGCTTTCTTT. Amino acid sequence: CASSPVAAHEMNTEAFF.

The rearrangement uses TRBV30 and TRBJ1-5; 7 bases match TRBD1. With V trimmed by 5 bases and J by 5 bases, 3 bases remained unmatched. The CDR3 consists of 12 residues. CDR1 is GTSNPN, CDR2 SVGIG, per germline (reference sequence). The CDR3 region is CAWDRDHQPQHF. In DNA form, the CDR3 reads TGTGCCTGGGACAGGGACCATCAGCCCCAGCATTTT.

The chain uses TRBV3-1 and TRBJ2-1, with D tentatively TRBD2 (6 bases). The CDR3 covers 14 residues. CDR1 is LGHDT and CDR2 is YNNKEL in the germline V gene (reference sequence). The V gene lost 4 bases and the J gene lost 6 bases, with 13 bases spanning the gap. The CDR3 sequence: CASSPGSGGNEQFF. In DNA form, the CDR3 reads TGTGCCAGCAGCCCCGGATCCGGGGGCAATGAGCAGTTCTTC.

The chain links TRBV19 to TRBJ1-5; tentative D call: TRBD1 (6 bases). Trimming stripped 4 bases from V and 1 base from J, with 11 bases between. Germline V gene data show CDR1 as LNHDA and CDR2 as SQIVND (reference sequence). This CDR3 spans 15 amino acids. CDR3 coding DNA: TGTGCCAGTAGTAAGGACAGCGGCAGCAATCAGCCCCAGCATTTT. Its translation: CASSKDSGSNQPQHF.

The chain has TRBV13 and TRBJ2-3; no firm D call. The CDR3 is 13 residues long. Germline CDR1 and CDR2: PRHDT and FYEKMQ (reference sequence). V dropped 6 bases and J dropped 3 bases, with 10 bases sitting between them. The CDR3 is CASSNRVTDTQYF. CDR3 nucleotide sequence: TGTGCCAGCAGTAACCGGGTGACAGATACGCAGTATTTT.

As DNA, the CDR3 is TGTGCCAGCAGCTTAAGTCCCTGGCTAGCGGGAGACCCCGGGGAGCTGTTTTTT. Protein sequence: CASSLSPWLAGDPGELFF. The chain combines TRBV11-3 with TRBJ2-2, with TRBD2 matching 10 bases. Per the germline V gene, CDR1 is SGHNT and CDR2 is YENEEA. This CDR3 has 18 amino acids. V shed 2 bases, J shed 6 bases, and the junction held 12 bases outside the gene matches.

V is TRBV28 and J is TRBJ2-7, with D uncertain. Trimming cost V 3 bases and J 8 bases, with 17 bases left between them. Looked up from germline, CDR1 is MDHEN and CDR2 is SYDVKM. The CDR3 length is 14 residues. The CDR3 loop is CASSLRHRPLQQYF. The CDR3 region has the DNA TGTGCCAGCAGTTTGAGACACCGTCCACTACAGCAGTACTTC.

This chain connects TRBV6-1 to TRBJ2-7; D might be TRBD1 (6 bases). The CDR3 sequence is 15 residues long. With 4 bases removed from V and 2 bases from J, the gap between germline ends came to 15 bases. CDR1 MNHNS and CDR2 SASEGT come from the germline V gene. The DNA of the CDR3 is TGTGCCAGCAGTGTTTTTCGGGACACCGCCTACGAGCAGTACTTC. It yields the protein CASSVFRDTAYEQYF.

The V call is TRBV6-1, the J call TRBJ2-2; D is undetermined. This CDR3 is 14 amino acids long. Deletions cut 4 bases from V and 3 bases from J, with 9 bases between. Germline V gives CDR1 MNHNS, CDR2 SASEGT. The CDR3 bases are TGTGCCAGCAGTGCCCTAGGGTACACCGGGGAGCTGTTTTTT. Its translation: CASSALGYTGELFF.

This clonotype was counted between two and nine times. The chain recombines TRBV2 with TRBJ2-1; D unresolved. Germline CDR1 SNHLY, CDR2 FYNNEI. Between the trimmed V and J ends, which lost 7 bases and 9 bases, there was a span of 16 bases. The length of the CDR3 is 13 residues. CDR3 protein: CASNRAEWGEQFF. CDR3 sequence (DNA): TGTGCCAGCAACCGGGCTGAATGGGGTGAGCAGTTCTTC.

This clonotype showed up many times. The chain couples TRBV7-9 to TRBJ2-1, with a weak D call TRBD2 (5 bases). This CDR3 contains 13 residues. Trimming shortened V by 0 bases and J by 6 bases, and 6 bases separated the two germline ends. Germline CDR1 and CDR2: SEHNR and FQNEAQ (reference sequence). CDR3 bases: TGTGCCAGCAGCTTAGCGGCGGGCAATGAGCAGTTCTTC. Encoded protein: CASSLAAGNEQFF.

This clonotype turned up a few times. The chain couples TRBV6-2 or TRBV6-3 to TRBJ2-5, with D perhaps TRBD1 (6 bases). This CDR3 is built from 17 residues. V was trimmed by 0 bases and J by 4 bases, leaving 18 bases between them. Per the germline V gene, CDR1 is MNHEY and CDR2 is SVGEGT. This CDR3 is CASSYSRLPGAGETQYF. CDR3 nucleotides: TGTGCCAGCAGTTACTCGAGGCTCCCAGGGGCCGGAGAGACCCAGTACTTC.

The chain combines TRBV10-3 with TRBJ1-2; TRBD1 aligns across 8 bases. After removal of 2 bases from V and 4 bases from J, the junction contained 6 bases not matched to a gene. CDR1 ENHRY and CDR2 SYGVKD come from the germline V gene. CDR3 length equals 15 residues. In DNA form, the CDR3 reads TGTGCCATCAGTGAGGCAGGGGGCCTGGGCTATGGCTACACCTTC. It codes for CAISEAGGLGYGYTF.

In its sample, this clonotype was seen a few times. V and J are TRBV11-2 and TRBJ2-5; 11 nucleotides align to TRBD2. The CDR3 is made up of 16 amino acids. CDR1 and CDR2 from the germline V gene are SGHAT and FQNNGV. Trimming at V came to 5 bases and at J to 5 bases, leaving 10 bases not matched to a gene. The CDR3 region has the DNA TGTGCCAGCAGCCCATATAGCGGGGGGGCAGTTGAGACCCAGTACTTC. This translates into CASSPYSGGAVETQYF.